These 13 T cell receptor beta chains came from one sample sequenced in a study of cytotoxic CD8 clonotypes in ibrutinib-treated CLL. This table comes from immunoSEQ multiplex PCR, and its TCRdb copy is limited to in-frame clones, with some not included. The table includes around 29,000 clones, more than 65% detected once. The input for sequencing was PBMCs, taken after 24 months of ibrutinib treatment. Every receptor here comes from a human donor with chronic lymphocytic leukemia.

The rearrangement joins TRBV7-2 to TRBJ2-3, with 11 bases identical to TRBD2. This CDR3 is built from 15 residues. J was trimmed by 5 bases and V by 4 bases; bases with no gene match: 5. The germline gives CDR1 SGHTA, CDR2 FQGNSA. The CDR3 spells CASSSLAGGQDTQYF. As DNA, the CDR3 is TGTGCCAGCAGCTCTTTAGCGGGGGGGCAAGATACGCAGTATTTT.

The chain recombines TRBV30 with TRBJ1-5; D possibly corresponds to TRBD1 (5 bases). Germline V gene sequence: CDR1 GTSNPN, CDR2 SVGIG (reference sequence). The CDR3 contains 13 residues. V was trimmed by 4 bases and J by 4 bases, leaving 11 bases between them. CDR3 nucleotide sequence: TGTGCCTGGAACGGGGGTTGGAATCAGCCCCAGCATTTT. Encoded protein: CAWNGGWNQPQHF.

The rearrangement joins TRBV9 to TRBJ2-1; the D gene is possibly TRBD1 (6 bases). CDR1 and CDR2 from the germline V gene are SGDLS and YYNGEE. CDR3 length equals 14 residues. The V end was cut by 0 bases, the J end by 5 bases, with 9 bases between. In nucleotides, the CDR3 is TGTGCCAGCAGCGTAGGGACAGCAGACAATGAGCAGTTCTTC. Translation: CASSVGTADNEQFF.

This clone was recorded a few times. The J gene is TRBJ2-3, the V gene TRBV4-1, with D unresolved. CDR3 length equals 15 residues. Germline loops: CDR1 MGHRA, CDR2 YSYEKL. Trimming shortened V by 0 bases and J by 6 bases, and 13 bases separated the two germline ends. This CDR3 is CASSQEDQLTDTQYF. The DNA of the CDR3 is TGCGCCAGCAGCCAAGAAGACCAATTGACGGATACGCAGTATTTT.

This chain uses TRBV20-1 with TRBJ1-2; D ambiguous. Germline V lookup: CDR1 DFQATT, CDR2 SNEGSKA (reference sequence). This CDR3 has 11 amino acids. V was trimmed by 4 bases and J by 6 bases, leaving 9 bases between them. In DNA form, the CDR3 reads TGCAGTGCTATCATGGGGAATGGCTACACCTTC. Its protein product is CSAIMGNGYTF.

The J gene is TRBJ1-6, the V gene TRBV5-1; TRBD1 is a possible D gene (5 bases). V lost 1 base and J 2 bases, leaving 10 bases between the germline ends. Germline V gene lookup returns CDR1 SGHRS and CDR2 YFSETQ. The CDR3 is made up of 16 amino acids. The CDR3 here is CASSLLWGPYNSPLHF. The CDR3 nucleotides are TGCGCCAGCAGCTTGCTCTGGGGACCCTATAATTCACCCCTCCACTTT.

The chain recombines TRBV13 with TRBJ2-5; D uncertain. Germline assignment: CDR1 PRHDT and CDR2 FYEKMQ (reference sequence). This CDR3 has 15 amino acids. V was trimmed by 5 bases and J by 3 bases, leaving 16 bases between them. This CDR3 reads CASSPGPLGKETQYF. In nucleotides, the CDR3 is TGTGCCAGCAGCCCCGGTCCTTTAGGCAAAGAGACCCAGTACTTC.

V is TRBV7-2 and J is TRBJ1-1, with a weak D call TRBD1 (6 bases). The germline V gene encodes CDR1 SGHTA and CDR2 FQGNSA. The CDR3 is made up of 14 amino acids. Trimming took 2 bases from V and 9 from J, leaving 16 bases between them. The CDR3 DNA reads as TGTGCCAGCAGCTTATTCAGGGAGGGGGAAAAAGCTTTCTTT. Protein product: CASSLFREGEKAFF. The full variable domain, with the rest looked up from reference TRBV7-2 and TRBJ1-1, is GAGVSQSPSNKVTEKGKDVELRCDPISGHTALYWYRQSLGQGLEFLIYFQGNSAPDKSGLPSDRFSAERTGGSVSTLTIQRTQQEDSAVYLCASSLFREGEKAFFGQGTRLTVV.

J is TRBJ2-7 and V is TRBV29-1; D is possibly TRBD1 (6 bases). Deletions cut 7 bases from V and 2 bases from J, with 9 bases between. This CDR3 contains 11 residues. The germline CDR1 and CDR2 sequences are SQVTM and ANQGSEA. Written as DNA, the CDR3 is TGCAGCGGCTGGACAGCCTACGAGCAGTACTTC. Translation: CSGWTAYEQYF.

Judged by abundance, this clone is medium-sized. The chain recombines TRBV20-1 with TRBJ2-1; D gene uncertain. Per the germline V gene, CDR1 is DFQATT and CDR2 is SNEGSKA (reference sequence). The length of the CDR3 is 11 residues. The ends were cut back, 0 bases at V and 8 bases at J, with 5 bases in the middle. This CDR3 is CSAREIDEQFF. CDR3 DNA sequence: TGCAGTGCTAGAGAGATCGATGAGCAGTTCTTC.

The rearrangement links TRBV30 to TRBJ2-3; D possibly corresponds to TRBD2 (5 bases). This CDR3 region has 15 residues. The germline CDR1 and CDR2 sequences are GTSNPN and SVGIG (reference sequence). V shed 5 bases and J shed 1 base, with 16 bases lying between them. The CDR3 spells CAWGVGFGGTDTQYF. In nucleotides, the CDR3 is TGTGCCTGGGGAGTTGGCTTCGGGGGCACAGATACGCAGTATTTT.

The chain couples TRBV27 to TRBJ2-1; D is ambiguous. V shed 5 bases and J shed 5 bases, with 7 bases lying between them. This CDR3 comprises 12 residues. Germline V CDR1 and CDR2: MNHEY, SMNVEV (reference sequence). CDR3 in amino acids: CASSTFNNEQFF. The CDR3 DNA reads as TGTGCCAGCAGTACATTTAACAATGAGCAGTTCTTC.

The V gene is TRBV5-1, the J gene TRBJ2-5; D is undetermined. Looked up from germline, CDR1 is SGHRS and CDR2 is YFSETQ. The CDR3 contains 15 residues. V was shortened by 5 bases and J by 1 base, with 15 bases between the two germline ends. The CDR3 sequence is CASRTTPAIQETQYF. DNA of the CDR3: TGCGCCAGCAGAACTACCCCTGCTATCCAAGAGACCCAGTACTTC.